The next 27 T cell receptor beta chains were all read from a single sample in a study of T cell responses to AZD1222 COVID-19 vaccine. This table comes from immunoSEQ multiplex PCR, and its TCRdb copy is limited to in-frame clones, with some not included. This repertoire shows some 150,000 clones, 90% found once; its top ten account for approximately 3%. This specimen consisted of peripheral blood, obtained 28 days after the second AZD1222 dose. The receptor source for this set is an adult who received the AZD1222 COVID-19 vaccine.

The rearrangement links TRBV19 to TRBJ1-4, with 8 positions matching TRBD1. Germline V gives CDR1 LNHDA, CDR2 SQIVND (reference sequence). Losses at the gene ends were 7 bases for V and 8 bases for J; bases not matched to a gene: 9. The CDR3 is 14 amino acids. CDR3 amino acids: CASTEQGAGEKLFF. The CDR3 nucleotides read TGTGCCAGTACCGAGCAGGGGGCAGGAGAAAAACTGTTTTTT.

The rearrangement joins TRBV9 to TRBJ1-2, with 7 positions matching TRBD1. Per the germline V gene, CDR1 is SGDLS and CDR2 is YYNGEE. The CDR3 has 14 residues. V lost 2 bases to trimming and J lost 3 bases; unmatched junction nucleotides: 4. CDR3 sequence reads: CASSVTTGDYGYTF. As DNA, the CDR3 is TGTGCCAGCAGCGTGACAACAGGGGACTATGGCTACACCTTC.

This chain joins TRBV5-5 and TRBJ1-5; D unresolved. There are 14 residues in the CDR3. Germline V gene data show CDR1 as SGHKS and CDR2 as YYEKEE (reference sequence). Trimming took off 4 bases at V and 6 bases at J, with 14 bases between the two ends. CDR3 bases: TGTGCCAGCAGCCCACTCCACGCGGCTCAGCCCCAGCATTTT. Its protein is CASSPLHAAQPQHF. Drawing the rest from reference TRBV5-5 and TRBJ1-5, the complete variable domain is DAGVTQSPTHLIKTRGQQVTLRCSPISGHKSVSWYQQVLGQGPQFIFQYYEKEERGRGNFPDRFSARQFPNYSSELNVNALLLGDSALYLCASSPLHAAQPQHFGDGTRLSIL.

The chain combines TRBV15 with TRBJ2-7; D possibly matches TRBD1 or TRBD2 (5 bases each). CDR1 is LNHNV, CDR2 YYDKDF, per germline (reference sequence). The length of the CDR3 is 15 residues. Trimming took 0 bases from V and 0 from J, leaving 9 bases between them. CDR3 loop: CATSREAGSSYEQYF. The CDR3, as DNA: TGTGCCACCAGCAGAGAGGCAGGGAGCTCCTACGAGCAGTACTTC. The variable domain in full, completed from reference TRBV15 and TRBJ2-7, reads DAMVIQNPRYQVTQFGKPVTLSCSQTLNHNVMYWYQQKSSQAPKLLFHYYDKDFNNEADTPDNFQSRRPNTSFCFLDIRSPGLGDTAMYLCATSREAGSSYEQYFGPGTRLTVT.

V and J are TRBV11-3 and TRBJ1-6; 7 bases are shared with TRBD1. Germline CDR1 reads SGHNT; CDR2 reads YENEEA. The CDR3 runs to 20 residues. J gave up 7 bases and V 0 bases, and 18 bases lay outside the gene matches. CDR3 region: CASSLDREDKWTGLNSPLHF. The CDR3 DNA reads TGTGCCAGCAGCTTAGACCGGGAGGATAAGTGGACAGGACTAAATTCACCCCTCCACTTT.

V is TRBV4-1 and J is TRBJ1-2; D unresolved. The CDR3 loop spans 15 amino acids. The V end was cut by 1 base, the J end by 2 bases, with 11 bases between. Germline lookup yields CDR1 MGHRA and CDR2 YSYEKL. CDR3 region: CASSQGPGLNYGYTF. CDR3 DNA: TGCGCCAGCAGCCAAGGCCCCGGACTAAACTATGGCTACACCTTC.

The V gene is TRBV13, the J gene TRBJ1-1; D is perhaps TRBD1 (5 bases). V lost 2 bases and J 7 bases, leaving 11 bases between the germline ends. The CDR3 length is 13 residues. Germline loops: CDR1 PRHDT, CDR2 FYEKMQ (reference sequence). The DNA of the CDR3 is TGTGCCAGCAGCTTATCGGGGACTGGTGAAGCTTTCTTT. Amino acid sequence: CASSLSGTGEAFF.

This chain joins TRBV19 and TRBJ1-2; TRBD1 agrees at 11 bases. Germline V gives CDR1 LNHDA, CDR2 SQIVND (reference sequence). V trimming: 5 bases; J trimming: 6 bases; junction bases outside the gene matches: 8. CDR3 size: 15 residues. CDR3 in amino acids: CASSLWTGGGDGYTF. The CDR3, as DNA: TGTGCCAGTAGTCTCTGGACAGGGGGCGGGGATGGCTACACCTTC.

This chain links TRBV7-9 with TRBJ2-1, with 11 bases identical to TRBD2. The germline V gene encodes CDR1 SEHNR and CDR2 FQNEAQ (reference sequence). The CDR3 has 16 residues. Trimming cost V 3 bases and J 5 bases; bases outside gene matches: 6. DNA of the CDR3: TGTGCCAGCAGCTTCCCGGGACTAGCGGCCAACAATGAGCAGTTCTTC. Protein sequence: CASSFPGLAANNEQFF.

J is TRBJ2-1 and V is TRBV13, with D unresolved. The CDR3 has 11 amino acids. The V and J ends lost 1 base and 9 bases respectively, with 4 bases between them. Germline CDR1 and CDR2: PRHDT and FYEKMQ (reference sequence). For the CDR3, the DNA is TGTGCCAGCAGCTTAGTTGTTGAGCAGTTCTTC. Protein sequence: CASSLVVEQFF.

This clone was detected only a few times. The rearrangement uses TRBV5-4 and TRBJ2-7; no firm D call. Trimming took off 4 bases at V and 7 bases at J, with 15 bases between the two ends. Germline CDR1 SGHNT, CDR2 YYREEE (reference sequence). The CDR3 covers 13 residues. The CDR3: CASSLGMPREQYF. CDR3 in DNA: TGTGCCAGCAGCCTGGGCATGCCGAGGGAGCAGTACTTC.

V gene TRBV7-9 combines with J gene TRBJ1-1; D is undetermined. The CDR3 is made up of 14 amino acids. The V end lost 3 bases, the J end lost 6 bases, and 14 bases lay between the germline ends. Germline CDR1 and CDR2: SEHNR and FQNEAQ (reference sequence). CDR3 sequence reads: CASSLLKASAEAFF. CDR3 sequence (DNA): TGTGCCAGCAGCTTGCTTAAGGCGTCGGCTGAAGCTTTCTTT.

This chain links TRBV5-6 with TRBJ2-3, with 8 nucleotides matching TRBD2. With 0 bases clipped from V and 0 bases from J, the junction kept 3 bases outside the gene matches. The CDR3 covers 16 residues. Germline-derived CDR1 and CDR2 are SGHDT and YYEEEE. The CDR3 sequence: CASSLEASGSTDTQYF. CDR3 nucleotides: TGTGCCAGCAGCTTGGAGGCTAGCGGGAGCACAGATACGCAGTATTTT.

This rearrangement joins TRBV30 to TRBJ2-1; the D call may be TRBD1 or TRBD2 (5 bases each). Germline CDR1 and CDR2: GTSNPN and SVGIG (reference sequence). This CDR3 is built from 14 residues. V was clipped by 1 base and J by 6 bases, with 13 bases between them. The CDR3, as DNA: TGTGCCTGGAGTGCCGGGACCGCCCGCAATGAGCAGTTCTTC. This gives the protein CAWSAGTARNEQFF.

The gene calls are TRBV25-1 and TRBJ2-1, with D tentatively TRBD1 or TRBD2 (5 bases each). Trimming stripped 1 base from V and 6 bases from J, with 13 bases between. The CDR3 runs 15 residues. Germline V gives CDR1 MGHDK, CDR2 SYGVNS. The CDR3 DNA follows: TGTGCCAGCAGTGAATTTAGAGGGGAACCCAATGAGCAGTTCTTC. Encoded protein: CASSEFRGEPNEQFF.

This clone appeared a few times. The J gene is TRBJ1-3, the V gene TRBV27; 10 bases map to TRBD1. The CDR3 runs 15 residues. J gave up 2 bases and V 8 bases, and 6 bases lay outside the gene matches. Germline V CDR1 and CDR2: MNHEY, SMNVEV (reference sequence). The CDR3 is CASAKDRGAGNTIYF. CDR3 nucleotide sequence: TGTGCCAGCGCAAAGGACAGGGGGGCTGGAAACACCATATATTTT.

The CDR3 DNA is TGTGCCAGCTTTGGCGCGGGAGATACTTACAATGAGCAGTTCTTC. The encoded protein is CASFGAGDTYNEQFF. The genes are TRBV7-9 and TRBJ2-1, with 7 bases matching TRBD2. The junction had 11 bases not matched to a gene; V was cut back by 8 bases and J by 4 bases. There are 15 residues in the CDR3. The germline V gene has CDR1 SEHNR and CDR2 FQNEAQ (reference sequence).

This clone was picked up a small number of times. The rearrangement links TRBV4-2 to TRBJ2-1; D call uncertain. The V gene's germline CDR1 is LGHNA and CDR2 YNFKEQ. Trimming cost V 1 base and J 7 bases, with 11 bases left between them. This CDR3 spans 14 amino acids. This chain's CDR3 is CASSQGDFGNEQFF. The DNA for the CDR3 is TGTGCCAGCAGCCAAGGGGATTTCGGGAATGAGCAGTTCTTC.

The rearrangement uses TRBV7-9 and TRBJ1-2, with D unresolved. CDR1 and CDR2 from the germline V gene are SEHNR and FQNEAQ (reference sequence). Trimming pared 1 base from V and 3 bases from J, leaving 9 bases between. The CDR3 runs to 14 residues. The CDR3 sequence is CASSLEAVHYGYTF. CDR3 nucleotide sequence: TGTGCCAGCAGCTTAGAGGCAGTCCACTATGGCTACACCTTC.

This chain connects TRBV6-1 to TRBJ2-3, with a weak D call TRBD2 (6 bases). V lost 2 bases and J 4 bases, leaving 16 bases between the germline ends. The CDR3 runs to 16 residues. Per germline, CDR1 MNHNS and CDR2 SASEGT. The CDR3 region is CASSETGGGRPDTQYF. The CDR3 DNA sequence: TGTGCCAGCAGTGAAACTGGGGGAGGCCGACCAGATACGCAGTATTTT.

This rearrangement joins TRBV7-8 to TRBJ1-5; TRBD1 is a possible D gene (5 bases). The CDR3 is 18 residues long. CDR1 is SGHVS and CDR2 is FQNEAQ in the germline V gene. V was clipped by 2 bases and J by 0 bases, with 17 bases between them. The CDR3 nucleotides read TGTGCCAGCAGCTTAAGGTCGTCTGGGGCGCCTAGCAATCAGCCCCAGCATTTT. Its protein product is CASSLRSSGAPSNQPQHF.

The V call is TRBV29-1, the J call TRBJ2-2, with 9 bases that match TRBD1. CDR3 length: 17 amino acids. The ends lost 8 bases at V and 7 bases at J; junction bases unmatched: 20. From germline, CDR1 is SQVTM and CDR2 ANQGSEA. CDR3 region: CSTGSAASGTGIGELFF. Here the CDR3 DNA reads TGCAGCACGGGGAGCGCCGCCTCCGGGACAGGGATCGGGGAGCTGTTTTTT.

The CDR3 loop reads CASSPAGANEQYF. CDR3 nucleotides: TGTGCCAGCAGCCCGGCGGGGGCGAACGAGCAGTACTTC. The chain uses TRBV5-6 and TRBJ2-7, with a possible D match to TRBD2 (7 bases). Germline CDR1 and CDR2: SGHDT and YYEEEE. This CDR3 comprises 13 residues. Trimming removed 4 bases at V and 5 bases at J, with 13 bases between.

The rearrangement uses TRBV6-5 and TRBJ2-7; no definite D call. In germline, CDR1 is MNHEY, CDR2 SVGAGI. The CDR3 length is 15 residues. V was shortened by 0 bases and J by 3 bases, with 12 bases between the two germline ends. CDR3 in DNA: TGTGCCAGCAGTTACTCGTTCGCAGGTAGCTACGAGCAGTACTTC. This sequence encodes CASSYSFAGSYEQYF.

The CDR3 coding sequence is TGTGCCAGCAGTAGGCAGGGAGGGACAGATACGCAGTATTTT. This translates into CASSRQGGTDTQYF. The chain carries TRBV6-4 and TRBJ2-3, with TRBD2 matching over 7 bases. The V gene end was trimmed by 5 bases and the J gene end by 3 bases; junction bases not matched to a gene: 5. CDR3 size: 14 residues. The germline V gene encodes CDR1 MRHNA and CDR2 SNTAGT.

Here the CDR3 reads CASSADGSGNTIYF. CDR3 bases: TGCGCCAGCAGCGCCGACGGATCTGGAAACACCATATATTTT. V gene TRBV5-1 combines with J gene TRBJ1-3; no reliable D call. Germline CDR1 and CDR2: SGHRS and YFSETQ. V was trimmed by 4 bases and J by 1 base, leaving 9 bases between them. This CDR3 has 14 residues. The complete variable domain, with remaining parts taken from reference TRBV5-1 and TRBJ1-3, reads KAGVTQTPRYLIKTRGQQVTLSCSPISGHRSVSWYQQTPGQGLQFLFEYFSETQRNKGNFPGRFSGRQFSNSRSEMNVSTLELGDSALYLCASSADGSGNTIYFGEGSWLTVV.

On this clone itself: The sample holds other DNA sequences that translate to the same CDR3. The chain uses TRBV18 and TRBJ2-3; D unclear. The CDR3 length is 13 residues. V was cut by 0 bases and J by 2 bases, with 3 bases left in between. Germline V CDR1 and CDR2: KGHSH, LQKENI. The CDR3 DNA is TGTGCCAGCTCACCACCGGTCACAGATACGCAGTATTTT. It translates to CASSPPVTDTQYF.